This TCR beta chain originates from a study of blood T cell repertoires in COVID-19. As for the study in general: From the United States, Italy and Spain came samples of acute and convalescent COVID-19. From T cells, B-cell-depleted T cells, or PBMCs came the material, which was cDNA or gDNA.

The germline V gene encodes CDR1 SNHLY and CDR2 FYNNEI. The CDR3 has 14 residues. With V trimmed by 8 bases and J by 2 bases, 4 bases remained unmatched. Original processing notes: Estimates of nucleated cell counts were drawn from the amplification of reference gene primers. Assay used: immunoSEQ multiplex PCR; TCRdb lists only in-frame clones, some missing. The DNA gave D and trimming, while V, J and clone size come from that table. The data show around 100,000 clones, over 75% seen once. The TCR comes from an older man with active or convalescent COVID-19. Sequenced input: peripheral blood. This chain joins TRBV2 and TRBJ2-3, with TRBD1 identical over 10 bases. The CDR3 loop is CASSGQGITDTQYF. CDR3 sequence (DNA): TGTGCCAGCTCGGGACAGGGGATCACAGATACGCAGTATTTT.